These 30 T cell receptor beta chains share one sample of origin, sequenced in a study of blood T cell repertoires in COVID-19. Sequenced by immunoSEQ multiplex PCR; TCRdb stores in-frame clones only, minus some. The sample lists 250,000 to 350,000 clones; around 89% were seen once. The specimen sequenced was PBMCs or T cells enriched from blood (not recorded which). The origin of the receptors is a woman aged 50 to 65 who had recovered from COVID-19.

The chain recombines TRBV29-1 with TRBJ2-3; D possibly corresponds to TRBD2 (5 bases). The germline gives CDR1 SQVTM, CDR2 ANQGSEA. V lost 5 bases and J 2 bases, leaving 14 bases between the germline ends. This CDR3 spans 14 amino acids. Here the CDR3 reads CSVLTGIHTDTQYF. In nucleotides, the CDR3 is TGCAGCGTTCTCACCGGGATCCACACAGATACGCAGTATTTT.

V and J are TRBV6-5 and TRBJ2-5, with TRBD1 matching 7 bases. CDR3 size: 14 residues. Trimming at V came to 6 bases and at J to 7 bases, leaving 11 bases not matched to a gene. Germline assignment: CDR1 MNHEY and CDR2 SVGAGI. The CDR3 coding sequence is TGTGCCAGCAGAGGATACAGGGGACGGATGACCCAGTACTTC. This translates into CASRGYRGRMTQYF.

V gene TRBV11-3 combines with J gene TRBJ2-1, with a weak D call TRBD1 (7 bases). V was trimmed by 5 bases and J by 8 bases, leaving 10 bases between them. The CDR3 sequence is 12 residues long. The germline gives CDR1 SGHNT, CDR2 YENEEA. CDR3: CASSAGGYEQFF. As DNA, the CDR3 is TGTGCCAGCAGCGCAGGGGGGTATGAGCAGTTCTTC.

The V gene is TRBV7-2, the J gene TRBJ2-7, with a weak D call TRBD2 (6 bases). The CDR3 covers 12 residues. CDR1 is SGHTA, CDR2 FQGNSA, per germline. Deletions cut 5 bases from V and 3 bases from J, with 8 bases between. The CDR3 DNA reads TGTGCCAGCAGCGAGGGACTCTACGAGCAGTACTTC. This codes for CASSEGLYEQYF.

V gene TRBV18 combines with J gene TRBJ1-1; 7 bases agree with TRBD1. Germline CDR1 is KGHSH and CDR2 is LQKENI. There are 16 residues in the CDR3. Trimming cost V 0 bases and J 1 base; bases outside gene matches: 5. CDR3 in amino acids: CASSPPQGVRNTEAFF. The CDR3 DNA follows: TGTGCCAGCTCACCACCCCAGGGGGTTAGGAACACTGAAGCTTTCTTT.

The table lists this clone with a count of one. This sequence joins TRBV5-1 and TRBJ1-2, with D possibly being TRBD1 (5 bases). With 0 bases removed from V and 8 bases from J, the gap between germline ends came to 17 bases. Germline loops: CDR1 SGHRS, CDR2 YFSETQ. There are 15 residues in the CDR3. In DNA form, the CDR3 reads TGCGCCAGCAGCTTGGCTAACTCCGGACAAGGCGGCTACACCTTC. Its translation: CASSLANSGQGGYTF.

The chain is built from TRBV5-1 and TRBJ2-7, with a possible D match to TRBD1 (6 bases). V shed 3 bases and J shed 0 bases, with 13 bases lying between them. The V gene's germline CDR1 is SGHRS and CDR2 YFSETQ. There are 15 residues in the CDR3. For the CDR3, the DNA is TGCGCCAGCAGCTCCCGACAGGATATCTCCTACGAGCAGTACTTC. Its translation is CASSSRQDISYEQYF.

Worth noting for this clone: The germline gene is not matched at one end of the junction; a read error may be the cause. V gene TRBV4-3 combines with J gene TRBJ1-1, with 8 bases identical to TRBD1. Germline values: CDR1 LGHNA, CDR2 YSLEER. The CDR3 sequence is 15 residues long. The CDR3 nucleotides read TGCGCCAGCAGACAAGGGTCGGACAGGGCCACTGAAGCTTTCTTT. Translated, it gives CASRQGSDRATEAFF.

The CDR3 spells CASSSRDRGFWELFF. CDR3 coding DNA: TGTGCCAGCAGTTCTCGGGACAGGGGGTTCTGGGAGCTGTTTTTT. This chain links TRBV27 with TRBJ2-2; 11 nucleotides align to TRBD1. This CDR3 contains 15 residues. V lost 4 bases, J lost 9 bases, and 7 bases stayed unmatched. Germline V gene sequence: CDR1 MNHEY, CDR2 SMNVEV (reference sequence).

The chain couples TRBV5-5 to TRBJ2-1; TRBD1 might be the D (6 bases). CDR1 and CDR2 from the germline V gene are SGHKS and YYEKEE (reference sequence). The CDR3 totals 15 residues. Trimming stripped 4 bases from V and 0 bases from J, with 11 bases between. The CDR3 region has the DNA TGTGCCAGCAGCGGGACGACAGGCTCCTACAATGAGCAGTTCTTC. Translated, it gives CASSGTTGSYNEQFF.

The chain links TRBV7-2 to TRBJ2-5, with D tentatively TRBD1 (5 bases). Looked up from germline, CDR1 is SGHTA and CDR2 is FQGNSA. CDR3 length equals 16 residues. The germline V and J ends were trimmed by 1 base and 2 bases, with 14 bases remaining between them. The CDR3 coding sequence is TGTGCCAGCAGCTTAGTCGCGACAGTGGTACAAGAGACCCAGTACTTC. It is translated as CASSLVATVVQETQYF.

This chain connects TRBV5-1 to TRBJ2-6; unclear D gene. The CDR3 sequence is 15 residues long. Germline V lookup: CDR1 SGHRS, CDR2 YFSETQ. Trimming shortened V by 3 bases and J by 0 bases, and 7 bases separated the two germline ends. In DNA, the CDR3 is TGCGCCAGCAGCTACGCGGCCTCTGGGGCCAACGTCCTGACTTTC. Translation: CASSYAASGANVLTF. Full variable domain (remainder filled in from reference TRBV5-1 and TRBJ2-6): KAGVTQTPRYLIKTRGQQVTLSCSPISGHRSVSWYQQTPGQGLQFLFEYFSETQRNKGNFPGRFSGRQFSNSRSEMNVSTLELGDSALYLCASSYAASGANVLTFGAGSRLTVL.

The rearrangement joins TRBV24-1 to TRBJ1-5; 7 nucleotides align to TRBD1. This CDR3 region has 12 residues. The germline gives CDR1 KGHDR, CDR2 SFDVKD. V was clipped by 4 bases and J by 9 bases; unmatched bases: 2. The CDR3 bases are TGTGCCACCAGTGACAGACAGGGGCCCCAGCATTTT. It codes for CATSDRQGPQHF.

V is TRBV7-9 and J is TRBJ2-6; 7 bases fit TRBD2. CDR1 is SEHNR and CDR2 is FQNEAQ in the germline V gene (reference sequence). The CDR3 totals 18 residues. With 6 bases clipped from V and 4 bases from J, the junction kept 15 bases outside the gene matches. CDR3 nucleotides: TGTGCCAGCAGGCCCCCTCGGCGGGAGAGTACCGGGGCCAACGTCCTGACTTTC. Protein: CASRPPRRESTGANVLTF. Using reference TRBV7-9 and TRBJ2-6 for the parts outside the CDR3, the full variable domain is DTGVSQNPRHKITKRGQNVTFRCDPISEHNRLYWYRQTLGQGPEFLTYFQNEAQLEKSRLLSDRFSAERPKGSFSTLEIQRTEQGDSAMYLCASRPPRRESTGANVLTFGAGSRLTVL.

The V and J genes are TRBV30 and TRBJ1-1; D is unclear. Trimming stripped 5 bases from V and 4 bases from J, with 14 bases between. The germline gives CDR1 GTSNPN, CDR2 SVGIG (reference sequence). The CDR3 consists of 13 residues. The CDR3 DNA reads TGTGCCTGGGCCCCGGCCCAGGCCACTGAAGCTTTCTTT. Translation gives CAWAPAQATEAFF.

This clone has a single count. The chain uses TRBV27 and TRBJ2-3, with D perhaps matching TRBD2 (7 bases). Germline assignment: CDR1 MNHEY and CDR2 SMNVEV (reference sequence). Trimming took off 8 bases at V and 2 bases at J, with 17 bases between the two ends. The CDR3 extends over 15 amino acids. The CDR3 DNA follows: TGTGCCAGCGGGGGGGGGCTAGGTGTCACAGATACGCAGTATTTT. This codes for CASGGGLGVTDTQYF.

The chain recombines TRBV7-2 with TRBJ1-1; TRBD1 agrees at 7 bases. CDR3 length: 15 residues. The V segment lost 0 bases and the J segment 2 bases; nucleotides outside the gene matches: 3. Looked up from germline, CDR1 is SGHTA and CDR2 is FQGNSA. In DNA, the CDR3 is TGTGCCAGCAGCTTAGCAGGGGGCAGAAACACTGAAGCTTTCTTT. This sequence encodes CASSLAGGRNTEAFF.

The CDR3 nucleotides read TGTGCCAGCAGCCGCGGAGGGCAGCAGTGGGAGACCCAGTACTTC. Residues: CASSRGGQQWETQYF. V is TRBV7-3 and J is TRBJ2-5; TRBD2 is a possible D gene (6 bases). Trimming stripped 5 bases from V and 5 bases from J, with 18 bases between. CDR3 length: 15 amino acids. Germline-derived CDR1 and CDR2 are SGHTA and FQGTGA.

The V call is TRBV7-2, the J call TRBJ1-6; perhaps TRBD1 as D (6 bases). In germline, CDR1 is SGHTA, CDR2 FQGNSA. The CDR3 runs to 14 residues. Trimming shortened V by 6 bases and J by 9 bases, and 15 bases separated the two germline ends. CDR3: CASRTTGGGSPLHF. DNA of the CDR3: TGTGCCAGCAGGACGACTGGGGGCGGTTCACCCCTCCACTTT.

V is TRBV4-3 and J is TRBJ2-1, with 14 bases fitting TRBD2. CDR1 and CDR2 (germline): LGHNA, YSLEER. The J segment lost 2 bases and the V segment lost 6 bases, leaving 6 bases of the junction unmatched. This CDR3 is built from 17 residues. The CDR3 region is CASRPGTSGSPYNEQFF. In nucleotides, the CDR3 is TGCGCCAGCAGGCCCGGGACTAGCGGGAGTCCCTACAATGAGCAGTTCTTC.

This clone appeared once. The chain carries TRBV4-3 and TRBJ2-1; a possible D gene is TRBD2 (6 bases). Deletions cut 0 bases from V and 3 bases from J, with 27 bases between. Per germline, CDR1 LGHNA and CDR2 YSLEER. The CDR3 has 21 residues. CDR3 sequence (DNA): TGCGCCAGCAGCCAAGATAATCTCTTCCGGGAGCACCCAAGAAACTACAATGAGCAGTTCTTC. Translating gives CASSQDNLFREHPRNYNEQFF.

The chain uses TRBV6-1 and TRBJ1-1; 7 nucleotides match TRBD1. CDR1 and CDR2 (germline): MNHNS, SASEGT. CDR3 length equals 13 residues. After removal of 1 base from V and 6 bases from J, the junction contained 2 bases not matched to a gene. The CDR3 sequence is CASSEGTGAEAFF. CDR3 coding DNA: TGTGCCAGCAGTGAAGGCACAGGGGCTGAAGCTTTCTTT.

The V and J genes are TRBV19 and TRBJ1-1, with a tentative D call TRBD1 (5 bases). The CDR3 is made up of 16 amino acids. The germline V gene has CDR1 LNHDA and CDR2 SQIVND (reference sequence). Between the trimmed V and J ends, which lost 5 bases and 1 base, there was a span of 17 bases. CDR3 in amino acids: CASSGAGKGGNTEAFF. In DNA form, the CDR3 reads TGTGCCAGTAGTGGTGCAGGGAAGGGTGGGAACACTGAAGCTTTCTTT.

The gene calls are TRBV7-9 and TRBJ2-1; 8 positions match TRBD2. The germline gives CDR1 SEHNR, CDR2 FQNEAQ (reference sequence). CDR3 length: 14 residues. J lost 5 bases, V lost 2 bases, and 2 bases had no gene match. The CDR3 region is CASSLLLADNEQFF. The CDR3 coding sequence is TGTGCCAGCAGCTTATTACTAGCGGACAATGAGCAGTTCTTC.

The chain uses TRBV11-2 and TRBJ2-3; 8 nucleotides match TRBD2. Germline V lookup: CDR1 SGHAT, CDR2 FQNNGV. V lost 0 bases, J lost 5 bases, and 10 bases stayed unmatched. The CDR3 has 17 amino acids. CDR3 in amino acids: CASSLDSAGGPKDTQYF. For the CDR3, the DNA is TGTGCCAGCAGCTTAGATTCCGCGGGAGGCCCCAAAGATACGCAGTATTTT.

The CDR3 sequence: CASSSPGGGSYEQYF. As DNA, the CDR3 is TGTGCCAGCAGCTCCCCGGGGGGTGGCTCCTACGAGCAGTACTTC. The chain links TRBV5-4 to TRBJ2-7; 7 bases are a match to TRBD2. With V trimmed by 3 bases and J by 0 bases, 6 bases remained unmatched. The CDR3 spans 15 residues. CDR1 SGHNT and CDR2 YYREEE come from the germline V gene (reference sequence).

The chain employs TRBV7-2 and TRBJ1-5; D not resolved. The CDR3 runs 13 residues. Trimming left V 0 bases short and J 6 bases short, with 6 bases between. In germline, CDR1 is SGHTA, CDR2 FQGNSA. The CDR3 DNA reads TGTGCCAGCAGCTTAGCTACAGCTCAGCCCCAGCATTTT. Protein: CASSLATAQPQHF.

The chain joins TRBV4-1 to TRBJ1-6; D perhaps matches TRBD1 (6 bases). Germline lookup yields CDR1 MGHRA and CDR2 YSYEKL. V lost 1 base and J lost 5, with 15 bases in between. The CDR3 loop spans 17 amino acids. The CDR3 loop reads CASSQVLRTVDNSPLHF. For the CDR3, the DNA is TGCGCCAGCAGCCAAGTGCTACGGACAGTAGATAATTCACCCCTCCACTTT.

CDR3 in amino acids: CASSLQGVNSNQPQHF. CDR3 nucleotides: TGTGCCAGCAGTCTGCAGGGGGTGAATAGCAATCAGCCCCAGCATTTT. V is TRBV2 and J is TRBJ1-5; 7 bases map to TRBD1. Germline V lookup: CDR1 SNHLY, CDR2 FYNNEI. CDR3 size: 16 residues. Unmatched junction bases numbered 7, after V lost 5 bases and J lost 0 bases.

The V and J genes are TRBV12-5 and TRBJ1-5, with TRBD1 matching 8 bases. CDR3 length equals 17 residues. Germline CDR1 is LGHNT and CDR2 is FRNRAP. The V segment lost 1 base and the J segment 2 bases; nucleotides outside the gene matches: 7. The CDR3 DNA follows: TGTGCTAGTGGTTTGGGGCCGGACAGGGAAGGCAATCAGCCCCAGCATTTT. This encodes CASGLGPDREGNQPQHF. Based on the CDR3 plus reference TRBV12-5 and TRBJ1-5, the full variable domain is DARVTQTPRHKVTEMGQEVTMRCQPILGHNTVFWYRQTMMQGLELLAYFRNRAPLDDSGMPKDRFSAEMPDATLATLKIQPSEPRDSAVYFCASGLGPDREGNQPQHFGDGTRLSIL.